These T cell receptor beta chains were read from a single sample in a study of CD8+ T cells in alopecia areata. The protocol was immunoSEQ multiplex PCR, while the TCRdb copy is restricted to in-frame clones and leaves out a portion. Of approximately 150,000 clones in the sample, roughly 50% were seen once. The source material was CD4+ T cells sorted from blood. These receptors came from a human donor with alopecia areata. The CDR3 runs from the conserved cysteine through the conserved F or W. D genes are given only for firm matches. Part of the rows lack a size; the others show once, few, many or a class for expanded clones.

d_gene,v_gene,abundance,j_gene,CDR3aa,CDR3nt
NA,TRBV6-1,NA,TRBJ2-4,CASSEALKGIQYF,TGTGCCAGCAGTGAAGCGCTTAAGGGCATTCAGTACTTC
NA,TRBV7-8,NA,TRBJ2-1,CASSFPSPYNEQFF,TGTGCCAGCAGCTTTCCATCCCCCTACAATGAGCAGTTCTTC
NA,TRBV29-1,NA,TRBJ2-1,CSVVSGSHEQFF,TGCAGCGTTGTGTCCGGGTCCCATGAGCAGTTCTTC
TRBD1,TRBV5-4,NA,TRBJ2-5,CASSNDRGYQETQYF,TGTGCCAGCAGTAATGACAGGGGGTACCAAGAGACCCAGTACTTC
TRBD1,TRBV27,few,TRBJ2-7,CASSFLAGTGGEQYF,TGTGCCAGCAGTTTCCTCGCCGGGACAGGGGGCGAGCAGTACTTC
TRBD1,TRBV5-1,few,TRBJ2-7,CASSLVGQGYEQYF,TGCGCCAGCAGCTTGGTGGGACAGGGCTACGAGCAGTACTTC
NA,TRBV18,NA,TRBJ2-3,CASSPPGRMADTQYF,TGTGCCAGCTCACCACCGGGTCGTATGGCAGATACGCAGTATTTT
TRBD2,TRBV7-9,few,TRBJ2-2,CASSSLGLAGATGELFF,TGTGCCAGCAGCTCCCTAGGGCTAGCGGGAGCCACCGGGGAGCTGTTTTTT
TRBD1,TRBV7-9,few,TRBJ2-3,CASSRQGGDTQYF,TGTGCCAGCAGCCGACAGGGGGGAGATACGCAGTATTTT
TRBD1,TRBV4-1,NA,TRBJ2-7,CASSQVEGQRTYEQYF,TGCGCCAGCAGCCAAGTCGAGGGACAGCGGACCTACGAGCAGTACTTC
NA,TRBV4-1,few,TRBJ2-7,CASSQDRPGESVSYEQYF,TGCGCCAGCAGCCAAGATCGGCCGGGGGAGTCGGTATCCTACGAGCAGTACTTC
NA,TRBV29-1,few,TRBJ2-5,CSVDGETQYF,TGCAGCGTTGACGGGGAGACCCAGTACTTC
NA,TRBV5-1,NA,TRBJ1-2,CASSLGNGYTF,TGCGCCAGCAGCTTGGGAAATGGCTACACCTTC
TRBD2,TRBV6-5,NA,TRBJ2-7,CASSSTSGREWYEQYF,TGTGCCAGCAGTTCGACTAGCGGGAGGGAGTGGTACGAGCAGTACTTC
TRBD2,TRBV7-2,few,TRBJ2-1,CASSLAILAGDGEQFF,TGTGCCAGCAGCTTAGCCATACTAGCGGGAGATGGTGAGCAGTTCTTC
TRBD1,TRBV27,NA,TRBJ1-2,CASAKTAGTGVSISNYGYTF,TGTGCCAGCGCCAAGACTGCCGGGACAGGGGTTTCAATTTCTAACTATGGCTACACCTTC